This T cell receptor (beta chain) was sequenced for a study of T cell responses to AZD1222 COVID-19 vaccine. Study-wide results and limits: A rise in Spike-specific TCR breadth and depth followed two AZD1222 doses. Possibly, clonal diversity was underestimated; donors were largely white British and included more females.

Measured with immunoSEQ multiplex PCR; TCRdb has only the in-frame clones, and not every one. The sample consists of approximately 67,000 clones, approximately 83% of them appearing once. Of note for this clone: As yet, its antigen is unknown.

Sample: peripheral blood, taken 28 days after the second AZD1222 dose. This clonotype originated in an adult who received the AZD1222 COVID-19 vaccine.

CDR3 residues: CASSLVPYEQYF. The CDR3 DNA follows: TGTGCCAGCAGCTTAGTCCCCTACGAGCAGTACTTC. J is TRBJ2-7 and V is TRBV11-2; D unresolved. Germline V CDR1 and CDR2: SGHAT, FQNNGV. Trimming pared 1 base from V and 2 bases from J, leaving 3 bases between. CDR3 length: 12 residues. Variable domain in full (rest from reference TRBV11-2 and TRBJ2-7): EAGVAQSPRYKIIEKRQSVAFWCNPISGHATLYWYQQILGQGPKLLIQFQNNGVVDDSQLPKDRFSAERLKGVDSTLKIQPAKLEDSAVYLCASSLVPYEQYFGPGTRLTVT.